This T cell receptor (beta chain) derives from a study of tumour-infiltrating T cells in Burkitt lymphoma. Across the study: Productive clonality predicted overall and progression-free survival.

V was shortened by 0 bases and J by 7 bases, with 12 bases between the two germline ends. Germline values: CDR1 MGHRA, CDR2 YSYEKL. CDR3 length equals 15 residues. TCRdb's copy holds only in-frame clones and misses some; the assay was immunoSEQ multiplex PCR. Of thousands of clones listed, approximately 11% are singletons. This clone has more than one count but fewer than ten. Specimen: tumor tissue. V gene TRBV4-1 combines with J gene TRBJ1-4; possibly TRBD1 for D (5 bases). The sequence derives from a human donor with diffuse large B-cell lymphoma. For the CDR3, the DNA is TGCGCCAGCAGCCAAGATGGGGGTAGCGGTGAAAAACTGTTTTTT. This sequence encodes CASSQDGGSGEKLFF.